The following is a TCR beta chain sequence with its context. Its antigen remains unknown. The ends were cut back, 4 bases at V and 3 bases at J, with 7 bases in the middle. Germline CDR1 is GTSNPN and CDR2 is SVGIG (reference sequence). The CDR3 loop spans 11 amino acids. The data originate from a study of T cell responses to AZD1222 COVID-19 vaccine. Data came from immunoSEQ multiplex PCR; TCRdb stores just in-frame clones and leaves some out. The sample lists fewer than 110,000 clones; roughly 91% were seen once. General study points: Mostly white British, mostly female donors; authors suggested clonal diversity may be underestimated. Sampling captured repertoires only after the peak T cell response.

This chain uses TRBV30 with TRBJ2-7; D perhaps matches TRBD2 (5 bases). The origin of this receptor is an adult in good health. The input for sequencing was peripheral blood, taken on day 0 of AZD1222 vaccination. Written as DNA, the CDR3 is TGTGCCTGGACTCGGGGCTACGAGCAGTACTTC. This sequence encodes CAWTRGYEQYF.